These 12 T cell receptor beta chains came from one sample sequenced in a study of cytomegalovirus exposure and HLA in healthy donors. Primers included in the PCR were 60 Vbeta and 13 Jbeta primers. Profiling relied on immunoSEQ multiplex PCR, and the TCRdb table lists in-frame clones only, not all of them. The profile covers more than 150,000 clones, with roughly 88% appearing a single time and more than 1.5% taken by the ten largest. The specimen was PBMCs. All receptors derive from a woman aged 18-30 years in good health and CMV-seronegative.

The rearrangement uses TRBV15 and TRBJ2-2; possibly TRBD1 for D (5 bases). The V gene's germline CDR1 is LNHNV and CDR2 YYDKDF (reference sequence). V lost 3 bases and J 5 bases, leaving 10 bases between the germline ends. The CDR3 covers 14 residues. CDR3 nucleotides: TGTGCCACCAGCAGGTTCGGACAAACCGGGGAGCTGTTTTTT. Protein product: CATSRFGQTGELFF.

The table lists this clone with a few counts. This sequence joins TRBV19 and TRBJ1-2, with 7 bases lining up with TRBD1. The CDR3 sequence is 14 residues long. CDR1 and CDR2 (germline): LNHDA, SQIVND (reference sequence). Unmatched junction bases numbered 8, after V lost 6 bases and J lost 4 bases. Here the CDR3 DNA reads TGTGCCAGTAGGATACAGGGGACGTCCTATGGCTACACCTTC. Translating it yields CASRIQGTSYGYTF.

V and J are TRBV5-4 and TRBJ2-7; a weak D match, TRBD1 (5 bases). The ends were cut back, 1 base at V and 4 bases at J, with 9 bases in the middle. This CDR3 has 13 amino acids. Germline CDR1 SGHNT, CDR2 YYREEE (reference sequence). CDR3 loop: CASSLNRQYEQYF. As DNA, the CDR3 is TGTGCCAGCAGCTTGAACAGGCAATACGAGCAGTACTTC.

The rearrangement uses TRBV5-1 and TRBJ2-3; tentatively, D is TRBD2 (5 bases). Germline loops: CDR1 SGHRS, CDR2 YFSETQ. The V gene lost 6 bases and the J gene lost 1 base, with 18 bases spanning the gap. The CDR3 consists of 16 residues. The chain's CDR3 is CASIVGVGVGTDTQYF. CDR3 in DNA: TGCGCCAGCATCGTCGGGGTTGGCGTGGGCACAGATACGCAGTATTTT. Variable domain in full (rest from reference TRBV5-1 and TRBJ2-3): KAGVTQTPRYLIKTRGQQVTLSCSPISGHRSVSWYQQTPGQGLQFLFEYFSETQRNKGNFPGRFSGRQFSNSRSEMNVSTLELGDSALYLCASIVGVGVGTDTQYFGPGTRLTVL.

This clone was recorded once. The V and J genes are TRBV6-1 and TRBJ1-2; 9 bases fit TRBD1. CDR1 and CDR2 from the germline V gene are MNHNS and SASEGT. V was pared by 6 bases and J by 4 bases, with 3 bases of the junction left unmatched. CDR3 length: 13 residues. The CDR3 here is CASRGTGTYGYTF. The CDR3 nucleotides read TGTGCCAGCAGGGGGACAGGGACCTATGGCTACACCTTC.

J is TRBJ2-3 and V is TRBV13; a possible D gene is TRBD2 (5 bases). Trimming removed 5 bases at V and 4 bases at J, with 16 bases between. The CDR3 length is 15 residues. Germline assignment: CDR1 PRHDT and CDR2 FYEKMQ (reference sequence). CDR3 in amino acids: CASSPIGGGADTQYF. The CDR3 nucleotides are TGTGCCAGCAGCCCCATAGGAGGTGGGGCAGATACGCAGTATTTT.

The V gene is TRBV6-5, the J gene TRBJ1-1, with D unclear. CDR1 MNHEY and CDR2 SVGAGI come from the germline V gene. Trimming pared 2 bases from V and 1 base from J, leaving 11 bases between. The CDR3 is 15 residues long. The DNA for the CDR3 is TGTGCCAGCAGTTACGCACGGTTCGGGAACACTGAAGCTTTCTTT. Its translation: CASSYARFGNTEAFF.

This clone has only a few counts. The chain recombines TRBV28 with TRBJ1-1; a possible D gene is TRBD1 (6 bases). Trimming pared 7 bases from V and 1 base from J, leaving 16 bases between. Germline V CDR1 and CDR2: MDHEN, SYDVKM. The length of the CDR3 is 15 residues. CDR3 DNA sequence: TGTGCCAGCAACGTCAGGGGCAGGAGGAACACTGAAGCTTTCTTT. As protein: CASNVRGRRNTEAFF.

This chain joins TRBV10-3 and TRBJ1-1, with D uncertain. V was trimmed by 4 bases and J by 6 bases, leaving 15 bases between them. Germline CDR1 and CDR2: ENHRY and SYGVKD. The CDR3 has 14 residues. Here the CDR3 reads CAISGHSLGAEAFF. The CDR3 DNA reads TGTGCCATCAGTGGGCACAGTTTGGGCGCTGAAGCTTTCTTT.

The chain recombines TRBV6-1 with TRBJ2-2, with D hard to call. The CDR3 spans 13 residues. V lost 3 bases and J 7 bases, leaving 9 bases between the germline ends. Germline V gene data show CDR1 as MNHNS and CDR2 as SASEGT. The CDR3 spells CASSEYSSGELFF. The CDR3 nucleotides read TGTGCCAGCAGTGAGTACAGCAGCGGGGAGCTGTTTTTT.

The rearrangement joins TRBV11-3 to TRBJ2-7; D unresolved. The CDR3 has 13 residues. V lost 0 bases and J 6 bases, leaving 9 bases between the germline ends. Germline loops: CDR1 SGHNT, CDR2 YENEEA. Here the CDR3 DNA reads TGTGCCAGCAGCTTAGATCCTCGAGGCGAGCAGTACTTC. Translation gives CASSLDPRGEQYF.

The chain joins TRBV9 to TRBJ2-1, with TRBD2 matching over 11 bases. The CDR3 length is 13 residues. Germline CDR1 reads SGDLS; CDR2 reads YYNGEE. The trim removed 4 bases at V and 10 bases at J, leaving 4 bases unmatched. As DNA, the CDR3 is TGTGCCAGCAGCCCACCTAGCGGGGGGGAGCAGTTCTTC. Amino acids: CASSPPSGGEQFF. Variable domain in full (rest from reference TRBV9 and TRBJ2-1): DSGVTQTPKHLITATGQRVTLRCSPRSGDLSVYWYQQSLDQGLQFLIQYYNGEERAKGNILERFSAQQFPDLHSELNLSSLELGDSALYFCASSPPSGGEQFFGPGTRLTVL.